The rows below give T cell receptor beta chains drawn from one sample of a study of T cells in Graves' hyperthyroidism and ophthalmopathy. TCRdb fed the multiplex PCR reads into MiXCR, producing one record per CDR3 protein. The sample holds hundreds of thousands of distinct CDR3 sequences, roughly 14% seen once. Input material: blood. These receptors originate from a man aged 18 to 30 with Graves' ophthalmopathy. Both conserved end residues are part of each CDR3. The D gene is left open where the match is weak. Clone size is shown for a subset of rows, as once, few, many or a class of expanded clone.

many,TRBV27,TRBJ2-5,.,TGTGCCAGCAGTTTATGGTCGGACAGCCTGACTAGAGGGGCAGAGACCCAGTACTTC,CASSLWSDSLTRGAETQYF
many,TRBV6-1,TRBJ1-6,.,TGTGCCAGTACCTCGGGAGCCCTCTATAATTCACCCCTCCACTTT,CASTSGALYNSPLHF
many,TRBV18,TRBJ2-1,.,TGTGCCAGCTCCCTTCTTAGGGGAGACCAGCAGTTCTTC,CASSLLRGDQQFF
many,TRBV27,TRBJ1-1,.,TGTGCCAGCAGTTTATCGGGACAACCGAGCACTGAAGCTTTCTTT,CASSLSGQPSTEAFF
few,TRBV29-1,TRBJ2-1,.,TGCAGCGTTGAACCCCCCTACAATGAGCAGTTCTTC,CSVEPPYNEQFF
many,TRBV7-2,TRBJ2-7,.,TGTGCCAGCAGCTTTAAGGGTAGCTCCTACGAGCAGTACTTC,CASSFKGSSYEQYF
.,TRBV9,TRBJ1-3,.,TGTGCCAGCAGCGTAGCAGTGCCATCCTCTGGAAACACCATATATTTT,CASSVAVPSSGNTIYF
many,TRBV5-1,TRBJ1-3,.,TGCGCCAGCAGCTTGACAGGGATGGGGTCTGGAAACACCATATATTTT,CASSLTGMGSGNTIYF
many,TRBV12-3/TRBV12-4,TRBJ1-1,TRBD1,TGTGCCACCAAGGGGCAGGGGGCAGTAGCTTTCTTT,CATKGQGAVAFF
many,TRBV12-3/TRBV12-4,TRBJ2-7,.,TGTGCCAGCAGCCCTGACTCGAGCTACGAGCAGTACTTC,CASSPDSSYEQYF
many,TRBV9,TRBJ1-6,.,TGTGCCAGCAGCGTAGAGGGTATGACTTCACCCCTCCACTTT,CASSVEGMTSPLHF